Below, 25 T cell receptor beta chains from the same sample are listed, as sequenced in a study of cytomegalovirus exposure and HLA in healthy donors. Vbeta (60) and Jbeta (13) primers were used in the PCR. Sequencing was performed with immunoSEQ multiplex PCR; in TCRdb, only in-frame clones are kept and a portion is missing. This table has some 160,000 clones, just under 70% appearing once. Sequenced: PBMCs. These TCRs come from a man in his 60s in good health and CMV-seronegative.

This chain joins TRBV16 and TRBJ1-1, with D unclear. Between the trimmed V and J ends, which lost 1 base and 6 bases, there was a span of 15 bases. CDR3 length: 15 amino acids. The V gene's germline CDR1 is KGHSY and CDR2 FQNENV. CDR3 region: CASSQLEAVIAEAFF. The DNA of the CDR3 is TGTGCCAGCAGCCAATTGGAGGCAGTCATCGCTGAAGCTTTCTTT.

The chain uses TRBV5-6 and TRBJ2-1, with TRBD2 matching 7 bases. The germline CDR1 and CDR2 sequences are SGHDT and YYEEEE. V shed 0 bases, J shed 6 bases, and the junction held 3 bases outside the gene matches. The CDR3 spans 14 residues. CDR3 loop: CASSLVPSGNEQFF. The DNA for the CDR3 is TGTGCCAGCAGCTTGGTACCTAGCGGCAATGAGCAGTTCTTC.

V and J are TRBV10-3 and TRBJ2-2; D might be TRBD2 (6 bases). The CDR3 has 15 residues. Between the trimmed V and J ends, which lost 10 bases and 1 base, there was a span of 16 bases. The germline V gene encodes CDR1 ENHRY and CDR2 SYGVKD. For the CDR3, the DNA is TGTGCCAGCCAGCCCGCAGCGGGGAACACCGGGGAGCTGTTTTTT. It yields the protein CASQPAAGNTGELFF.

V and J are TRBV7-3 and TRBJ2-2; D might be TRBD1 (5 bases). The V gene's germline CDR1 is SGHTA and CDR2 FQGTGA. This CDR3 contains 12 residues. Trimming pared 5 bases from V and 8 bases from J, leaving 9 bases between. In nucleotides, the CDR3 is TGTGCCAGCAGCCCCCCAGGGGGGGAGCTGTTTTTT. Protein: CASSPPGGELFF. Supplemented by reference TRBV7-3 and TRBJ2-2, the full variable domain reads GAGVSQTPSNKVTEKGKYVELRCDPISGHTALYWYRQSLGQGPEFLIYFQGTGAADDSGLPNDRFFAVRPEGSVSTLKIQRTERGDSAVYLCASSPPGGELFFGEGSRLTVL.

The genes are TRBV5-8 and TRBJ1-3; unclear D gene. CDR3 size: 14 residues. From germline, CDR1 is SGHTS and CDR2 YDEGEE. Trimming cost V 3 bases and J 0 bases, with 7 bases left between them. The CDR3 DNA reads TGTGCCAGCAGCTACCGGAGCTCTGGAAACACCATATATTTT. Amino acid sequence: CASSYRSSGNTIYF.

V gene TRBV4-1 combines with J gene TRBJ2-3; the match to TRBD1 covers 7 bases. The trim removed 6 bases at V and 3 bases at J, leaving 9 bases unmatched. Germline V gene data show CDR1 as MGHRA and CDR2 as YSYEKL. CDR3 length: 15 amino acids. CDR3 DNA: TGCGCCAGCAGTCCGAGGGACAGTTCTACAGATACGCAGTATTTT. Protein product: CASSPRDSSTDTQYF.

The chain combines TRBV6-1 with TRBJ1-1, with 9 bases identical to TRBD1. This CDR3 has 15 residues. J lost 7 bases, V lost 4 bases, and 10 bases had no gene match. Germline V lookup: CDR1 MNHNS, CDR2 SASEGT. For the CDR3, the DNA is TGTGCCAGCAGTGGCCGTCCCGGGACAGGGATTGAAGCTTTCTTT. Protein product: CASSGRPGTGIEAFF.

For the CDR3, the DNA is TGTGCCAGCAGCTTGGTCCAGGGGGCCGGGTCCTATGGCTACACCTTC. Amino acids: CASSLVQGAGSYGYTF. The genes are TRBV7-6 and TRBJ1-2, with 8 bases matching TRBD1. V dropped 3 bases and J dropped 4; count of bases not matched to a gene: 10. The CDR3 totals 16 residues. Germline V lookup: CDR1 SGHVS, CDR2 FNYEAQ.

This sequence joins TRBV7-9 and TRBJ1-3; 10 bases fit TRBD1. J lost 0 bases, V lost 5 bases, and 10 bases had no gene match. The CDR3 is made up of 18 amino acids. Germline V CDR1 and CDR2: SEHNR, FQNEAQ (reference sequence). This CDR3 is CASSHRDRGLSSGNTIYF. For the CDR3, the DNA is TGTGCCAGCAGCCACCGGGACAGGGGCCTTTCCTCTGGAAACACCATATATTTT.

The chain has TRBV5-6 and TRBJ1-1; the D is unclear. V dropped 7 bases and J dropped 0 bases, with 10 bases sitting between them. CDR1 is SGHDT and CDR2 is YYEEEE in the germline V gene. The CDR3 consists of 13 residues. CDR3 bases: TGTGCCAGCGGTTCGCAGGTGAACACTGAAGCTTTCTTT. It encodes CASGSQVNTEAFF.

V and J are TRBV5-4 and TRBJ2-2; 7 bases line up with TRBD1. Looked up from germline, CDR1 is SGHNT and CDR2 is YYREEE (reference sequence). The CDR3 covers 16 residues. Trimming took 4 bases from V and 0 from J; bases not matched to a gene: 6. CDR3: CASSPGQLTNTGELFF. The CDR3 bases are TGTGCCAGCAGCCCGGGACAGCTTACGAACACCGGGGAGCTGTTTTTT.

This rearrangement joins TRBV6-5 to TRBJ1-3, with D perhaps TRBD1 (6 bases). This CDR3 region has 15 residues. V lost 5 bases and J 0 bases, leaving 11 bases between the germline ends. CDR1 is MNHEY, CDR2 SVGAGI, per germline. CDR3 loop: CASSPTGPSGNTIYF. DNA of the CDR3: TGTGCCAGCAGTCCAACAGGGCCCTCTGGAAACACCATATATTTT.

This clone has just a few counts. The CDR3 sequence: CASSYSHSYEQYF. The DNA of the CDR3 is TGTGCCAGCAGTTACAGTCACTCCTACGAGCAGTACTTC. V usage is TRBV28 and J usage is TRBJ2-7; D not certain. Between the trimmed V and J ends, which lost 4 bases and 0 bases, there was a span of 7 bases. CDR3 length: 13 residues. CDR1 is MDHEN, CDR2 SYDVKM, per germline.

This clone was seen more than once but under ten times. The chain has TRBV7-6 and TRBJ2-7, with D possibly being TRBD2 (6 bases). Trimming took off 6 bases at V and 5 bases at J, with 11 bases between the two ends. The CDR3 contains 12 residues. Germline CDR1 reads SGHVS; CDR2 reads FNYEAQ. This CDR3 is CASSTGGNEQYF. As DNA, the CDR3 is TGTGCCAGCAGTACCGGAGGGAACGAGCAGTACTTC.

The chain employs TRBV6-5 and TRBJ1-1, with D hard to call. Germline CDR1 MNHEY, CDR2 SVGAGI. CDR3 length: 14 amino acids. The V end lost 7 bases, the J end lost 1 base, and 13 bases lay between the germline ends. CDR3 protein: CASNSRAGNTEAFF. In DNA form, the CDR3 reads TGTGCCAGCAATTCTAGGGCGGGGAACACTGAAGCTTTCTTT.

J is TRBJ2-7 and V is TRBV7-9; the match to TRBD2 covers 7 bases. CDR3 length: 16 residues. Germline V CDR1 and CDR2: SEHNR, FQNEAQ (reference sequence). V dropped 1 base and J dropped 0; count of bases not matched to a gene: 6. The CDR3 DNA follows: TGTGCCAGCAGCTTAGTGGCTAGCGGAGGCTCCTACGAGCAGTACTTC. This gives the protein CASSLVASGGSYEQYF. The entire variable domain, with the rest obtained from reference TRBV7-9 and TRBJ2-7, is as follows: DTGVSQNPRHKITKRGQNVTFRCDPISEHNRLYWYRQTLGQGPEFLTYFQNEAQLEKSRLLSDRFSAERPKGSFSTLEIQRTEQGDSAMYLCASSLVASGGSYEQYFGPGTRLTVT.

The rearrangement uses TRBV5-6 and TRBJ2-7; a possible D gene is TRBD1 (5 bases). This CDR3 spans 12 amino acids. The germline V gene encodes CDR1 SGHDT and CDR2 YYEEEE. V lost 4 bases, J lost 4 bases, and 9 bases lay in between. The CDR3 DNA reads TGTGCCAGCAGCCGACAGCTTTACGAGCAGTACTTC. The encoded protein is CASSRQLYEQYF.

The CDR3 DNA reads TGCAGCGCCAGCCCAGGTCCCGCATACGAGCAGTACTTC. Amino acid sequence: CSASPGPAYEQYF. J is TRBJ2-7 and V is TRBV29-1; D gene unclear. V lost 7 bases and J lost 4, with 17 bases in between. This CDR3 has 13 residues. Germline loops: CDR1 SQVTM, CDR2 ANQGSEA.

J is TRBJ1-3 and V is TRBV7-2; 8 nucleotides line up with TRBD1. The CDR3 contains 13 residues. Germline assignment: CDR1 SGHTA and CDR2 FQGNSA. V dropped 5 bases and J dropped 4; count of bases not matched to a gene: 1. The CDR3 region is CASSRTGGNTIYF. In nucleotides, the CDR3 is TGTGCCAGCAGCCGGACAGGGGGAAACACCATATATTTT. The full variable domain, rest sourced from reference TRBV7-2 and TRBJ1-3, is GAGVSQSPSNKVTEKGKDVELRCDPISGHTALYWYRQSLGQGLEFLIYFQGNSAPDKSGLPSDRFSAERTGGSVSTLTIQRTQQEDSAVYLCASSRTGGNTIYFGEGSWLTVV.

The chain combines TRBV4-1 with TRBJ2-7, with D tentatively TRBD2 (6 bases). Trimming cost V 1 base and J 1 base, with 14 bases left between them. There are 16 residues in the CDR3. In germline, CDR1 is MGHRA, CDR2 YSYEKL. The CDR3 reads CASSQGKGLLSYEQYF. CDR3 DNA sequence: TGCGCCAGCAGCCAAGGAAAGGGACTCTTATCCTACGAGCAGTACTTC.

The chain has TRBV6-5 and TRBJ2-5; unclear D gene. The CDR3 is 14 amino acids. Per germline, CDR1 MNHEY and CDR2 SVGAGI. Trimming left V 1 base short and J 2 bases short, with 8 bases between. The CDR3 loop reads CASSYFGAQETQYF. CDR3 nucleotides: TGTGCCAGCAGTTACTTTGGAGCGCAAGAGACCCAGTACTTC.

The chain uses TRBV6-6 and TRBJ1-1; perhaps TRBD1 as D (5 bases). The CDR3 extends over 14 amino acids. In germline, CDR1 is MNHNY, CDR2 SVGAGI (reference sequence). V dropped 1 base and J dropped 9 bases, with 15 bases sitting between them. CDR3 DNA sequence: TGTGCCAGCAGTTACTATCCAGGGCGCGGAAAAGCTTTCTTT. It is translated as CASSYYPGRGKAFF.

The chain employs TRBV6-6 and TRBJ2-3; TRBD1 agrees at 8 bases. Germline assignment: CDR1 MNHNY and CDR2 SVGAGI (reference sequence). The CDR3 extends over 14 amino acids. J gave up 5 bases and V 6 bases, and 7 bases lay outside the gene matches. In DNA, the CDR3 is TGTGCCAGCAGACAGGACAGGGCCGGAGATACGCAGTATTTT. This encodes CASRQDRAGDTQYF.

This clone was seen only a few times. J is TRBJ1-1 and V is TRBV6-5, with no clear D. V gave up 6 bases and J gave up 3 bases, with 11 bases separating them. The germline V gene has CDR1 MNHEY and CDR2 SVGAGI. CDR3 length: 13 residues. The DNA for the CDR3 is TGTGCCAGCAGGTCCACTCCGGACACTGAAGCTTTCTTT. It specifies CASRSTPDTEAFF.

This clone was observed a handful of times. The rearrangement links TRBV6-6 to TRBJ2-1; D is undetermined. This CDR3 contains 11 residues. The V end lost 2 bases, the J end lost 8 bases, and 4 bases lay between the germline ends. Germline V gene sequence: CDR1 MNHNY, CDR2 SVGAGI (reference sequence). CDR3 in amino acids: CASSYRDEQFF. In DNA form, the CDR3 reads TGTGCCAGCAGTTACCGGGATGAGCAGTTCTTC.